The present T cell receptor beta chain was sequenced within a study of low-dose radiotherapy and immunotherapy resistance in tumors. As for the study in general: Doses of 0.5 Gy per fraction every 2 weeks, totaling 6.5 Gy, went to Cohort 1.

This clonotype occurred many times. Primers used for first-strand cDNA, a TRAV- and TRBV-specific set, covered both alpha and beta chains. TCRs were amplified for roughly 20 PCR cycles with a constant-region primer and V-primer adapter. TCRdb reprocessed the reads via MiXCR and lists one record per CDR3 protein. Of approximately 45,000 distinct CDR3 sequences listed, about 25% were seen once; the top ten hold roughly 9.1%. Time point here: after trial treatment. Treatment specified: LDRT plus nivolumab, ipilimumab, low-dose cyclophosphamide and aspirin (RACIN trial). Nivolumab, ipilimumab, aspirin, low-dose cyclophosphamide and low-dose radiotherapy were all administered to the donors. V dropped 4 bases and J dropped 0; count of bases not matched to a gene: 6. The germline V gene has CDR1 SGHRS and CDR2 YFSETQ. The CDR3 is 16 residues long.

The chain couples TRBV5-1 to TRBJ2-7, with 11 bases lining up with TRBD1. The sequence derives from a male donor with prostate cancer. Here the sequenced sample was PBMCs, taken after low-dose radiotherapy plus immunotherapy. The CDR3 DNA sequence: TGCGCCAGCAGCAACGGACAGGGGGCCAGCTCCTACGAGCAGTACTTC. Amino acid sequence: CASSNGQGASSYEQYF.